What follows are 3 T cell receptor beta chains derived from one specimen sequenced in a study of T cell repertoires in cytomegalovirus infection. TCRdb ran MiXCR on the reads and lists one entry per CDR3 protein. Of more than 200,000 distinct CDR3 sequences listed, roughly 9.1% are singletons. The sequencing sample was made of PBMCs. The receptors originated from a human donor in good health (CMV status not recorded). Some clones in this sample may be carry-over from other donors' samples.

The chain couples TRBV7-3 to TRBJ1-1; D is possibly TRBD1 (5 bases). Trimming shortened V by 5 bases and J by 9 bases, and 16 bases separated the two germline ends. The CDR3 loop spans 13 amino acids. Per the germline V gene, CDR1 is SGHTA and CDR2 is FQGTGA. The CDR3 sequence is CASSQSAGTKAFF. The DNA for the CDR3 is TGTGCCAGCAGCCAAAGCGCCGGGACCAAAGCTTTCTTT.

This clonotype was seen ten or more times. The chain uses TRBV7-2 and TRBJ1-2; 7 positions agree with TRBD1. The V gene's germline CDR1 is SGHTA and CDR2 FQGNSA. CDR3 length: 14 residues. V lost 5 bases and J lost 4; bases outside the gene matches: 7. CDR3 sequence reads: CASSRDREGYGYTF. The CDR3 DNA reads TGTGCCAGCAGCCGCGACAGGGAGGGCTATGGCTACACCTTC.

J is TRBJ1-1 and V is TRBV2, with D tentatively TRBD1 (6 bases). The V and J ends lost 10 bases and 1 base respectively, with 19 bases between them. CDR1 is SNHLY, CDR2 FYNNEI, per germline. The CDR3 consists of 15 residues. This CDR3 reads CATKGTQQGNTEAFF. CDR3 coding DNA: TGTGCCACCAAAGGAACTCAACAGGGGAACACTGAAGCTTTCTTT.